These 21 T cell receptor beta chains share one sample of origin, sequenced in a study of siplizumab effects on memory and regulatory T cells. Here immunoSEQ multiplex PCR was the method, and the copy in TCRdb shows in-frame clones only, minus some. The table has 55,000 to 80,000 clones, 79% seen once. Sequencing input: memory CD4+ T cells sorted from blood. Every receptor here comes from a human donor in good health.

The rearrangement joins TRBV7-2 to TRBJ1-1; D is uncertain. Germline V gene sequence: CDR1 SGHTA, CDR2 FQGNSA. The CDR3 totals 12 residues. Between the trimmed V and J ends, which lost 1 base and 12 bases, there was a span of 12 bases. The CDR3 DNA reads as TGTGCCAGCAGCTTAGTTGATACGGATCCTTTCTTT. The encoded protein is CASSLVDTDPFF.

The sample holds a few counts of this clone. The chain carries TRBV4-1 and TRBJ1-2, with 7 bases aligning to TRBD1. The germline CDR1 and CDR2 sequences are MGHRA and YSYEKL. V shed 2 bases and J 5 bases; nucleotides not matched to a gene: 5. The CDR3 has 14 residues. Written as DNA, the CDR3 is TGCGCCAGCAGCCAACCGGGACAGACATATGGCTACACCTTC. It specifies CASSQPGQTYGYTF.

Concerning this clone: The junction and the germline gene differ at one end; a read error may be behind it. This sequence joins TRBV30 and TRBJ2-5; D unclear. In germline, CDR1 is GTSNPN, CDR2 SVGIG (reference sequence). The CDR3 spans 12 residues. The CDR3 nucleotides are TGTGCCTGGAGTGTAGGGCAAGGGACCCAGTACTTC. Translating it yields CAWSVGQGTQYF.

V and J are TRBV19 and TRBJ2-2, with no clear D. The CDR3 contains 14 residues. V was trimmed by 3 bases and J by 2 bases, leaving 7 bases between them. CDR1 LNHDA and CDR2 SQIVND come from the germline V gene (reference sequence). CDR3 amino acids: CASSITDNTGELFF. CDR3 DNA: TGTGCCAGTAGTATCACAGATAACACCGGGGAGCTGTTTTTT.

This clone appeared a single time. V usage is TRBV5-1 and J usage is TRBJ1-6; 7 bases agree with TRBD1. Germline V gives CDR1 SGHRS, CDR2 YFSETQ. The ends lost 2 bases at V and 7 bases at J; junction bases unmatched: 15. The length of the CDR3 is 18 residues. Written as DNA, the CDR3 is TGCGCCAGCAGCTTTCTTGCCTTCACCGGGACAGAAAATTCACCCCTCCACTTT. Amino acids: CASSFLAFTGTENSPLHF.

This clone was detected a few times. The J gene is TRBJ2-5, the V gene TRBV27; maybe TRBD2 (5 bases). The CDR3 totals 15 residues. The V gene lost 2 bases and the J gene lost 4 bases, with 14 bases spanning the gap. Germline V lookup: CDR1 MNHEY, CDR2 SMNVEV (reference sequence). CDR3 sequence (DNA): TGTGCCAGCAGTTTAGGAGCGGCCGGTAGAGAGACCCAGTACTTC. Its translation: CASSLGAAGRETQYF.

The chain couples TRBV4-2 to TRBJ2-3; TRBD2 agrees at 11 bases. The germline CDR1 and CDR2 sequences are LGHNA and YNFKEQ. CDR3 size: 15 residues. J lost 6 bases, V lost 4 bases, and 6 bases had no gene match. The CDR3 nucleotides are TGTGCCAGCAGCCGAGTAGCGGGGGGGCAGGATACGCAGTATTTT. Amino acid sequence: CASSRVAGGQDTQYF.

This clone appeared a single time. This rearrangement joins TRBV11-2 to TRBJ2-7; 9 nucleotides agree with TRBD2. V gave up 5 bases and J gave up 4 bases; unmatched junction bases: 12. The germline CDR1 and CDR2 sequences are SGHAT and FQNNGV. This CDR3 region has 16 residues. CDR3 coding DNA: TGTGCCAGCAGCCGTAAGGGTGCTAGCGGGGAGTACGAGCAGTACTTC. This gives the protein CASSRKGASGEYEQYF.

The rearrangement uses TRBV11-1 and TRBJ2-6, with 8 bases matching TRBD1. Germline V gene lookup returns CDR1 SGHAT and CDR2 FQDESV (reference sequence). The CDR3 has 17 residues. J gave up 1 base and V 3 bases, and 5 bases lay outside the gene matches. CDR3 protein: CASSFFGQGSGANVLTF. The CDR3 DNA follows: TGTGCCAGCAGCTTTTTCGGACAGGGATCTGGGGCCAACGTCCTGACTTTC.

This clone appeared a few times. The chain uses TRBV7-7 and TRBJ1-1, with D hard to call. V was cut by 3 bases and J by 0 bases, with 5 bases left in between. CDR1 SSHAT and CDR2 FNYEAQ come from the germline V gene (reference sequence). This CDR3 has 13 amino acids. Here the CDR3 DNA reads TGTGCCAGCAGCTTGGGTATGAACACTGAAGCTTTCTTT. Protein product: CASSLGMNTEAFF.

The CDR3 DNA reads as TGTGCCAGCAGCGTTATGGCTGGGGAGACCCAGTACTTC. As protein: CASSVMAGETQYF. The chain uses TRBV7-7 and TRBJ2-5, with D unresolved. Deletions cut 5 bases from V and 5 bases from J, with 12 bases between. Germline assignment: CDR1 SSHAT and CDR2 FNYEAQ (reference sequence). The CDR3 consists of 13 residues.

This chain links TRBV4-1 with TRBJ1-2, with a tentative D call TRBD1 (6 bases). The germline V gene encodes CDR1 MGHRA and CDR2 YSYEKL. The CDR3 totals 14 residues. V was trimmed by 1 base and J by 6 bases, leaving 12 bases between them. This CDR3 is CASSQGAAGDGYTF. CDR3 bases: TGCGCCAGCAGCCAAGGGGCTGCAGGGGATGGCTACACCTTC.

In this sample, this clone turned up a few times. This chain connects TRBV5-1 to TRBJ2-6; D unclear. Germline V gene data show CDR1 as SGHRS and CDR2 as YFSETQ. This CDR3 is 14 amino acids long. V was trimmed by 3 bases and J by 0 bases, leaving 4 bases between them. Here the CDR3 DNA reads TGCGCCAGCAGCTCTAGCTCTGGGGCCAACGTCCTGACTTTC. Protein product: CASSSSSGANVLTF.

This chain links TRBV29-1 with TRBJ2-1; no definite D call. There are 15 residues in the CDR3. V lost 0 bases, J lost 8 bases, and 17 bases lay in between. Germline-derived CDR1 and CDR2 are SQVTM and ANQGSEA. This CDR3 reads CSVEEKGLESDEQFF. CDR3 coding DNA: TGCAGCGTTGAAGAGAAGGGCCTCGAATCGGATGAGCAGTTCTTC.

J is TRBJ1-5 and V is TRBV4-1; no clear D. V shed 0 bases and J shed 4 bases, with 10 bases lying between them. Germline-derived CDR1 and CDR2 are MGHRA and YSYEKL. There are 15 residues in the CDR3. This CDR3 is CASSQDLGRNQPQHF. Written as DNA, the CDR3 is TGCGCCAGCAGCCAAGATCTTGGCAGAAATCAGCCCCAGCATTTT.

This clone was recorded a few times. V usage is TRBV7-2 and J usage is TRBJ1-2; 7 bases line up with TRBD1. The CDR3 length is 15 residues. Germline trimming cut 5 bases from V and 8 bases from J; bases unmatched to any gene: 14. In germline, CDR1 is SGHTA, CDR2 FQGNSA. In DNA, the CDR3 is TGTGCCAGCAGCGAGGGACAGCCGGGGCACGGGGGCTACACCTTC. Translated, it gives CASSEGQPGHGGYTF.

V and J are TRBV28 and TRBJ1-6; D gene ambiguous. The V end was cut by 7 bases, the J end by 2 bases, with 9 bases between. This CDR3 has 14 residues. Germline assignment: CDR1 MDHEN and CDR2 SYDVKM. CDR3 DNA: TGTGCCAGCAATAAACCTACCTATAATTCACCCCTCCACTTT. This codes for CASNKPTYNSPLHF.

The V gene is TRBV19, the J gene TRBJ1-2; maybe TRBD1 (5 bases). The CDR3 spans 13 residues. V was pared by 4 bases and J by 4 bases, with 10 bases between. From germline, CDR1 is LNHDA and CDR2 SQIVND (reference sequence). The CDR3 sequence is CASSKTASYGYTF. The CDR3, as DNA: TGTGCCAGTAGTAAGACAGCGTCCTATGGCTACACCTTC.

The J gene is TRBJ1-1, the V gene TRBV28; possible D gene TRBD1, 6 bases. V was trimmed by 6 bases and J by 7 bases, leaving 12 bases between them. Per the germline V gene, CDR1 is MDHEN and CDR2 is SYDVKM. The CDR3 has 12 residues. CDR3 nucleotides: TGTGCCAGCAGCCTAGGGGGATTTGAAGCTTTCTTT. This encodes CASSLGGFEAFF.

This chain joins TRBV2 and TRBJ1-2; D uncertain. From germline, CDR1 is SNHLY and CDR2 FYNNEI. CDR3 length equals 13 residues. V lost 7 bases and J 2 bases, leaving 11 bases between the germline ends. The CDR3 DNA is TGTGCCAGCATTCGTCAAGCCAACTATGGCTACACCTTC. It yields the protein CASIRQANYGYTF.

This clone has just a few counts. The gene calls are TRBV30 and TRBJ1-1; weak D call: TRBD1 (6 bases). Germline loops: CDR1 GTSNPN, CDR2 SVGIG (reference sequence). Trimming cost V 2 bases and J 5 bases, with 9 bases left between them. The CDR3 length is 12 residues. The DNA for the CDR3 is TGTGCCTGGAGTCAGGGGAAGACTGAAGCTTTCTTT. Its protein product is CAWSQGKTEAFF.